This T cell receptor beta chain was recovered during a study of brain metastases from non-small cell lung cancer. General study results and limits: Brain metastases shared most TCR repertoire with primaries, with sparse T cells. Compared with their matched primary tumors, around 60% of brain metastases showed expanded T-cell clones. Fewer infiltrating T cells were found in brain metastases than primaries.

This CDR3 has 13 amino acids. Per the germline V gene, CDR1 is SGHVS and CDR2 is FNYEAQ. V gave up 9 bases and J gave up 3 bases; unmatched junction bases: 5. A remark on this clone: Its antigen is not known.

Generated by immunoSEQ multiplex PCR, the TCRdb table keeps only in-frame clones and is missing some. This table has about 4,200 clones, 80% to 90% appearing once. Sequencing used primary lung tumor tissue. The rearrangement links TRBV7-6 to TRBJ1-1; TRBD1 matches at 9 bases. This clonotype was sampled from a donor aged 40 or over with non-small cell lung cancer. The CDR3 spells CASGQGSYTEAFF. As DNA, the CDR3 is TGTGCCAGTGGACAGGGGTCGTACACTGAAGCTTTCTTT. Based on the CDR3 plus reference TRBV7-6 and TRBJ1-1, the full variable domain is GAGVSQSPRYKVTKRGQDVALRCDPISGHVSLYWYRQALGQGPEFLTYFNYEAQQDKSGLPNDRFSAERPEGSISTLTIQRTEQRDSAMYRCASGQGSYTEAFFGQGTRLTVV.